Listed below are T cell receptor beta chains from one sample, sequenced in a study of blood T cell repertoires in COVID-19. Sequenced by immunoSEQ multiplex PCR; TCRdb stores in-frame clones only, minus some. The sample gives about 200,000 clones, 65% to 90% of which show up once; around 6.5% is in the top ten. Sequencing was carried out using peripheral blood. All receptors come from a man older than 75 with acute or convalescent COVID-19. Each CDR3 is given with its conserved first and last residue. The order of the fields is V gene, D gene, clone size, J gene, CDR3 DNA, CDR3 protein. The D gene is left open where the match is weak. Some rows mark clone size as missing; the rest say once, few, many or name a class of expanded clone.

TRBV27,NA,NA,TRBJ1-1,TGTGCCAGCGGACTGGGGGGGACGGAAGCTGAAGCTTTCTTT,CASGLGGTEAEAFF
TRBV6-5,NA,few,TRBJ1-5,TGTGCCAGCAGTTACTCTAATCTGTATAGCAATCAGCCCCAGCATTTT,CASSYSNLYSNQPQHF
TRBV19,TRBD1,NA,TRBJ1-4,TGTGCCAGTAGTATAATCCTCGGACAGGGGGATGAAAAACTGTTTTTT,CASSIILGQGDEKLFF
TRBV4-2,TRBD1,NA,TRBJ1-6,TGTGCCAGCAGTCGACAGGGCGTGGACAATTCACCCCTCCACTTT,CASSRQGVDNSPLHF
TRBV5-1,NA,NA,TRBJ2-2,TGCGCCAGCAGCGGAACGACAGTGGTTCGGAGCACCGGGGAGCTGTTTTTT,CASSGTTVVRSTGELFF
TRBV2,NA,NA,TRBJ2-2,TGTGCCAGCAGACTAAGTGACTTGGGGGAGCTGTTTTTT,CASRLSDLGELFF
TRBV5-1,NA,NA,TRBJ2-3,TGCGCCAGCAGCTTGGGTACCGCAGGGACAGATACGCAGTATTTT,CASSLGTAGTDTQYF
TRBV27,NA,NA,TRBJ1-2,TGTGCCCCCACTCAAGCCGGGGTTCACGGCTACACCTTC,CAPTQAGVHGYTF
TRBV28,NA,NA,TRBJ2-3,TGTGCCAGCAGTTCCCTCCGGGACGGGCGGGAAGATACGCAGTATTTT,CASSSLRDGREDTQYF
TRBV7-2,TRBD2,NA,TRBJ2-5,TGTGCCAGCAGCCCTAGGCGGACTAGCCAAGAGACCCAGTACTTC,CASSPRRTSQETQYF
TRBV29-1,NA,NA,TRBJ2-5,TGCAGCGTTGACCCGTCCGGTGAGACCCAGTACTTC,CSVDPSGETQYF
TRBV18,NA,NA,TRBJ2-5,TGTGCCAGCTCACCCGTTCAGGGTCGGCAAGAGACCCAGTACTTC,CASSPVQGRQETQYF
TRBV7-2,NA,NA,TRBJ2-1,TGTGCCAGCACCGCCGTGTGGGGCGCGGTCAATGAGCAGTTCTTC,CASTAVWGAVNEQFF
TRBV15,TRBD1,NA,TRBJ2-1,TGTGCCACCAGCAGAGATCCTGTGGGACAGAGGGCCGTTGAGCAGTTCTTC,CATSRDPVGQRAVEQFF
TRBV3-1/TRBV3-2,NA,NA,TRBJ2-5,TGTGCCAGCAGAGATGCGGCCCAGACCCAGTACTTC,CASRDAAQTQYF
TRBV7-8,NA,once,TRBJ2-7,TGTGCCAGCAGCTATCAAGACCAGCGGGTTTACGAGCAGTACTTC,CASSYQDQRVYEQYF
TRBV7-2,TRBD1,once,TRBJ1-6,TGTGCCAGCAGCGACAGGGTTGGCAATTCACCCCTCCACTTT,CASSDRVGNSPLHF
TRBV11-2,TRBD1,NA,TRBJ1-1,TGTGCCAGCAGCTCCCCTAAGACAGGGTATAACACTGAAGCTTTCTTT,CASSSPKTGYNTEAFF
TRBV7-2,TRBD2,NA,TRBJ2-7,TGTGCCAGCAGTCGCACTAGCGGATCCTACGAGCAGTACTTC,CASSRTSGSYEQYF
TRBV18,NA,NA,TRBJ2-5,TGTGCCAGCTCACGACGGACAGACCAAGAGACCCAGTACTTC,CASSRRTDQETQYF
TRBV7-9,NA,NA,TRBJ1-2,TGTGCCAGCAGCCCCCAGACAGTTAACTATGGCTACACCTTC,CASSPQTVNYGYTF
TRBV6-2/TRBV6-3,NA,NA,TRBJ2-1,TGTGCCAGCAGCGCCACTAGTAATTCCTACAATGAGCAGTTCTTC,CASSATSNSYNEQFF
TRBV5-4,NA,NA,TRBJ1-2,TGTGCCAGCAGTGCGGTGCCCTATGGCTACACCTTC,CASSAVPYGYTF
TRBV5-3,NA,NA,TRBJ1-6,TGTGCCAGAACCCTAGGGGAAGGAGCCACCTATAATTCACCCCTCCACTTT,CARTLGEGATYNSPLHF
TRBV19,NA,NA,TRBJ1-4,TGTGCCAGTAGTATGGACCGATTTGGGAGTGAAAAACTGTTTTTT,CASSMDRFGSEKLFF
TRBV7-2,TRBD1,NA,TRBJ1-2,TGTGCCAGCAGCAACATGGGACAGGGAAGCTATGGCTACACCTTC,CASSNMGQGSYGYTF
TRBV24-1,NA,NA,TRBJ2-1,TGTGCCACCAGTGATCTAGGGGGCGGGGTTCGAAATGAGCAGTTCTTC,CATSDLGGGVRNEQFF
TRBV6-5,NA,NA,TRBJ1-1,TGTGCCAGCAGTTACTATCAGGGTTACACTGAAGCTTTCTTT,CASSYYQGYTEAFF
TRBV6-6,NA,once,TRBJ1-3,TGTGCCAGCTTATCCCGCCGGGGGGAAGCTGGAAACACCATATATTTT,CASLSRRGEAGNTIYF
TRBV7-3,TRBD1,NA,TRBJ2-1,TGTGCCAGCAGCTTAAATGGACAGGGATTGTACAATGAGCAGTTCTTC,CASSLNGQGLYNEQFF
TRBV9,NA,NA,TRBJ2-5,TGTGCCAGCAGCGTATGGTGCCCGCGCCAAGAGACCCAGTACTTC,CASSVWCPRQETQYF